This entry is about one T cell receptor beta chain. This CDR3 spans 14 amino acids. The V end lost 0 bases, the J end lost 1 base, and 8 bases lay between the germline ends. Germline assignment: CDR1 SGHTS and CDR2 YDEGEE. The data stem from a study of blood T cell repertoires in COVID-19. Study details: Samples representing acute and convalescent COVID-19 were sourced from the United States, Italy and Spain.

As processed by the authors: How many nucleated cells were present was estimated from reference gene primer amplification. The protocol was immunoSEQ multiplex PCR, while the TCRdb copy is restricted to in-frame clones and leaves out a portion. Clone size and V and J calls were adopted from that table, with D and trimming inferred from the DNA. The repertoire includes approximately 100,000 clones, roughly 80% of them detected once, and roughly 4.4% sits in the top ten. The receptor was derived from a man aged 55 to 69 with acute or convalescent COVID-19. The sample was peripheral blood. This chain connects TRBV5-8 to TRBJ2-7; tentatively, D is TRBD2 (6 bases). The CDR3 here is CASSLDRGSYEQYF. CDR3 sequence (DNA): TGTGCCAGCAGCTTGGACCGGGGGTCCTACGAGCAGTACTTC.